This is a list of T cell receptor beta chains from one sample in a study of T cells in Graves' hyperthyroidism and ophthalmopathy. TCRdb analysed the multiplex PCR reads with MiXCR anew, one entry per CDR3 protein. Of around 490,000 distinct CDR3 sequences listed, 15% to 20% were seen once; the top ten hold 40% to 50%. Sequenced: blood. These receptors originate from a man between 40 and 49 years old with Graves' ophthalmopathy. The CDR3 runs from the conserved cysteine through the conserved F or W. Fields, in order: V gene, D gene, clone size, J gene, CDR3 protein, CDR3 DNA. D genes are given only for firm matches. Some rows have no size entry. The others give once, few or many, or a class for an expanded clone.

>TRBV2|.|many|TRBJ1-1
CASRLLTWDTEAFF
TGTGCCAGCAGGCTACTGACATGGGACACTGAAGCTTTCTTT
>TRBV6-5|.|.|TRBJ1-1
CASSYTQGYTEAFF
TGTGCCAGCAGTTATACCCAGGGGTACACTGAAGCTTTCTTT
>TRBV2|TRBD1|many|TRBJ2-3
CASRRTGVPDTQYF
TGTGCCAGCAGACGGACAGGGGTTCCAGATACGCAGTATTTT
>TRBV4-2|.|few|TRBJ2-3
CASSQRGAGLTDTQYF
TGTGCCAGCAGCCAAAGGGGGGCCGGCCTCACAGATACGCAGTATTTT
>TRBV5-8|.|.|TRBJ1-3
CASSPKTAVGNTIYF
TGTGCCAGCAGCCCCAAGACAGCCGTCGGAAACACCATATATTTT
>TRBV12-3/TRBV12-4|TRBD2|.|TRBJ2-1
CASSFFLAGGYNEQFF
TGTGCCAGCAGTTTTTTCCTAGCGGGAGGATATAATGAGCAGTTCTTC
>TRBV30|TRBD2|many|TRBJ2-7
CAWSVQGAGKHEQYF
TGTGCCTGGAGTGTACAAGGAGCGGGGAAACACGAGCAGTACTTC
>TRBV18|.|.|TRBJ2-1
CASSPPRSFEQFF
TGTGCCAGCTCACCACCCAGAAGTTTTGAGCAGTTCTTC
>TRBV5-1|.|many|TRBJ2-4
CASSPLPKPGRENIQYF
TGCGCCAGCAGCCCTCTACCTAAACCGGGACGTGAAAACATTCAGTACTTC
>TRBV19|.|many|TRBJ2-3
CASSLNLRTDTQYF
TGTGCCAGTAGTCTCAACCTACGCACAGATACGCAGTATTTT
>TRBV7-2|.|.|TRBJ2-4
CASSFNRVDIQYF
TGTGCCAGCAGCTTCAACAGGGTGGACATTCAGTACTTC
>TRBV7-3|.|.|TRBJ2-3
CASSPNRNTDTQYF
TGTGCCAGCAGCCCGAACAGGAACACAGATACGCAGTATTTT
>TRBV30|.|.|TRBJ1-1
CAWRTFNTEAFF
TGTGCCTGGAGAACTTTCAACACTGAAGCTTTCTTT
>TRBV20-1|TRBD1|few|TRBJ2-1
CSSRGSNEQFF
TGCAGCTCCAGGGGGTCCAATGAGCAGTTCTTC
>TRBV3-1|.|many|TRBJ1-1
CASSQIRSTEAFF
TGTGCCAGCAGCCAAATACGAAGCACTGAAGCTTTCTTT
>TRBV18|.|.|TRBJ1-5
CASSPGYGDQPQHF
TGTGCCAGCTCACCAGGGTATGGGGATCAGCCCCAGCATTTT
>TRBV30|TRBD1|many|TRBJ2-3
CAVPGTGAPDTQYF
TGTGCCGTGCCAGGGACAGGGGCCCCAGATACGCAGTATTTT
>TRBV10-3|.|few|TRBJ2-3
CAISEWDLDTQYF
TGTGCCATCAGTGAATGGGACCTAGATACGCAGTATTTT
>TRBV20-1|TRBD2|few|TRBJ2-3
CSARTSGGGDTQYF
TGCAGTGCTCGGACTAGCGGGGGTGGGGATACGCAGTATTTT
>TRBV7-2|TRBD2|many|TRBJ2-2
CASSGPGLAGGAGELFF
TGTGCCAGCAGCGGACCCGGGCTAGCGGGGGGGGCCGGGGAGCTGTTTTTT
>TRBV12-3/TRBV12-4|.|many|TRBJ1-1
CASSPRGRTEAFF
TGCGCCAGCAGCCCCCGTGGGAGGACTGAAGCTTTCTTT
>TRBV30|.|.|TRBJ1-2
CAWSVVGGPGGYTF
TGTGCCTGGAGTGTAGTGGGGGGGCCCGGCGGCTACACCTTC
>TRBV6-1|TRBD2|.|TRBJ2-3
CASSATGLAGAVPSTDTQYF
TGTGCCAGCAGTGCGACGGGACTAGCGGGCGCCGTACCATCCACAGATACGCAGTATTTT
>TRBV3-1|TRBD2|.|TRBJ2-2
CASSYPGLAGGGGELFF
TGTGCCAGCAGCTACCCCGGACTAGCGGGAGGGGGCGGGGAGCTGTTTTTT
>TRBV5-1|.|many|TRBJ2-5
CASSLGQAAAQETQYF
TGCGCCAGCAGCTTGGGGCAGGCTGCAGCCCAAGAGACCCAGTACTTC
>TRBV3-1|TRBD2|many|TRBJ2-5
CASSVPGLGETQYF
TGTGCCAGCAGCGTGCCGGGACTAGGAGAGACCCAGTACTTC
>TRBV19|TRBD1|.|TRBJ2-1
CASSIVGTGRGGQFF
TGTGCCAGTAGTATAGTTGGGACAGGGCGGGGAGGGCAGTTCTTC
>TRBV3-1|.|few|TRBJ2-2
CASSLHTGELFF
TGTGCCAGCAGCCTACACACCGGGGAGCTGTTTTTT
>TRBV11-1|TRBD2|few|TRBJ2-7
CASSSLTSGSYEQYF
TGTGCCAGCAGCTCCCTGACTAGCGGGTCCTACGAGCAGTACTTC
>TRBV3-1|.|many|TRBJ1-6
CASSHRDSPLHF
TGTGCCAGCAGCCACAGGGATTCACCCCTCCACTTT
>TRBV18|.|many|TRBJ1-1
CASSPLSGNTEAFF
TGTGCCAGCTCACCGCTATCTGGGAACACTGAAGCTTTCTTT
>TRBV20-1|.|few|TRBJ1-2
CSARLLGGSSYDGYTF
TGCAGTGCTAGGTTACTAGGTGGGAGTTCCTACGATGGCTACACCTTC
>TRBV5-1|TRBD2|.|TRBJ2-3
CASRDGTSGTDTQYF
TGCGCCAGCAGGGACGGGACTAGCGGCACAGATACGCAGTATTTT
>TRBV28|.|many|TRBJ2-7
CASSLAAFFSYEQYF
TGTGCCAGCAGTTTAGCCGCCTTCTTCTCCTACGAGCAGTACTTC
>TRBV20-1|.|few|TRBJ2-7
CSAREAAPSEQYF
TGCAGTGCTAGAGAGGCGGCCCCCTCCGAGCAGTACTTC